A single sample gave rise to the 25 T cell receptor beta chains below, sequenced in a study of T cell repertoires in cytomegalovirus infection. One entry per CDR3 protein, called by TCRdb with MiXCR from the reads. The repertoire consists of roughly 760,000 distinct CDR3 sequences, with 35% to 45% occurring once and the leading ten covering more than 2.5%. Sequenced material: PBMCs. Every receptor here comes from a human donor in good health (CMV status not recorded). Some clones in this sample may be carry-over from other donors' samples.

The V gene is TRBV3-1, the J gene TRBJ2-7; TRBD2 matches at 8 bases. The CDR3 has 15 amino acids. V gave up 1 base and J gave up 0 bases; unmatched junction bases: 2. From germline, CDR1 is LGHDT and CDR2 YNNKEL (reference sequence). CDR3 loop: CASSQGLAHSYEQYF. The CDR3 DNA reads as TGTGCCAGCAGCCAAGGACTAGCGCACTCCTACGAGCAGTACTTC.

The chain links TRBV4-1 to TRBJ2-2; D may match TRBD1 or TRBD2 (7 bases each). The germline V gene encodes CDR1 MGHRA and CDR2 YSYEKL. This CDR3 comprises 16 residues. Deletions cut 5 bases from V and 5 bases from J, with 18 bases between. The CDR3 DNA reads as TGCGCCAGCAGCGGCAGGGGGGCGGGGGATACCGGGGAGCTGTTTTTT. Translation: CASSGRGAGDTGELFF.

The rearrangement joins TRBV7-2 to TRBJ2-5, with TRBD2 matching over 12 bases. Looked up from germline, CDR1 is SGHTA and CDR2 is FQGNSA. V dropped 2 bases and J dropped 4; count of bases not matched to a gene: 5. The CDR3 has 16 residues. The DNA for the CDR3 is TGTGCCAGCAGCTTATGGGCTAGCGGGGGGGCAGAGACCCAGTACTTC. Translated, it gives CASSLWASGGAETQYF.

With respect to this clonotype: A read error may account for a junction end that differs from germline. This sequence joins TRBV2 and TRBJ1-5; D unclear. Germline CDR1 and CDR2: SNHLY and FYNNEI. The length of the CDR3 is 16 residues. CDR3 in DNA: TGTGCCAGCAGCGCCACACATCCCGCTAGCAATCAGCCCCAGCCTTTT. It translates to CASSATHPASNQPQPF.

This clonotype was counted between two and nine times. The V and J genes are TRBV28 and TRBJ2-1; 8 nucleotides match TRBD2. The CDR3 length is 15 residues. Unmatched junction bases numbered 5, after V lost 2 bases and J lost 5 bases. Germline V gene data show CDR1 as MDHEN and CDR2 as SYDVKM. CDR3 residues: CASSLKREKHNEQFF. DNA of the CDR3: TGTGCCAGCAGTTTAAAGCGGGAGAAGCACAATGAGCAGTTCTTC.

The V call is TRBV7-8, the J call TRBJ2-5, with D unclear. V lost 5 bases and J 4 bases, leaving 8 bases between the germline ends. The CDR3 runs to 12 residues. Germline lookup yields CDR1 SGHVS and CDR2 FQNEAQ. The CDR3 region is CASSHQLETQYF. In DNA form, the CDR3 reads TGTGCCAGCAGCCACCAACTAGAGACCCAGTACTTC.

In this sample, this clonotype turned up a few times. CDR3 sequence (DNA): TGCGCCAGCAGCTCGGTATTGGACAGGGCGTACGAGCAGTACTTC. Translated, it gives CASSSVLDRAYEQYF. This sequence joins TRBV5-1 and TRBJ2-7, with TRBD1 identical over 8 bases. The CDR3 has 15 amino acids. From germline, CDR1 is SGHRS and CDR2 YFSETQ. V dropped 3 bases and J dropped 4; count of bases not matched to a gene: 9.

The V gene is TRBV28, the J gene TRBJ1-1; D not certain. Germline CDR1 MDHEN, CDR2 SYDVKM. CDR3 length equals 14 residues. V lost 5 bases, J lost 2 bases, and 12 bases lay in between. The CDR3 reads CASSRPLGNTEAFF. The CDR3 bases are TGTGCCAGCAGTCGCCCCCTTGGAAACACTGAAGCTTTCTTT.

V and J are TRBV12-3 or TRBV12-4 and TRBJ1-1, with a tentative D call TRBD1 (6 bases). This CDR3 is 16 amino acids long. Trimming stripped 2 bases from V and 1 base from J, with 14 bases between. CDR3 sequence: CASSLLAGETNTEAFF. The CDR3 DNA follows: TGTGCCAGCAGTTTATTAGCAGGGGAGACGAACACTGAAGCTTTCTTT.

The chain has TRBV28 and TRBJ1-2; D possibly corresponds to TRBD1 (6 bases). CDR1 MDHEN and CDR2 SYDVKM come from the germline V gene. V lost 7 bases and J lost 5, with 14 bases in between. There are 13 residues in the CDR3. In nucleotides, the CDR3 is TGTGCCAGCACCACAGGGACCCTATATGGCTACACCTTC. It encodes CASTTGTLYGYTF.

The chain couples TRBV20-1 to TRBJ2-7; maybe TRBD2 (6 bases). The V end lost 6 bases, the J end lost 9 bases, and 15 bases lay between the germline ends. Germline CDR1 reads DFQATT; CDR2 reads SNEGSKA (reference sequence). This CDR3 spans 11 amino acids. CDR3 DNA sequence: TGCAGTGCCCCGACACGACTAGGGCAGTACTTC. Protein product: CSAPTRLGQYF.

The chain employs TRBV12-3 or TRBV12-4 and TRBJ1-6; D remains ambiguous. This CDR3 spans 13 amino acids. V gave up 3 bases and J gave up 11 bases, with 11 bases separating them. The CDR3 loop is CASSLRSDPPLHF. The CDR3, as DNA: TGTGCCAGCAGTTTGAGGTCAGATCCACCCCTCCACTTT.

Regarding this clonotype: A read error may produce the germline difference seen at one junction end. V gene TRBV6-8 combines with J gene TRBJ2-1; 7 bases match TRBD2. CDR3 length: 16 residues. Looked up from germline, CDR1 is MNHGY and CDR2 is SAAAGT. CDR3 residues: CAGSYSSGASPNEQFF. The CDR3 nucleotides read TGTGCCGGCAGTTACTCGAGCGGGGCCTCCCCCAATGAGCAGTTCTTC.

The chain has TRBV28 and TRBJ1-5, with D maybe TRBD1 (6 bases). Germline V gene sequence: CDR1 MDHEN, CDR2 SYDVKM. V was cut by 6 bases and J by 4 bases, with 16 bases left in between. The CDR3 is 15 residues long. CDR3 coding DNA: TGTGCCAGCAGCCCGCGCCGGGGGGCGAATCAGCCCCAGCATTTT. Encoded protein: CASSPRRGANQPQHF.

The chain carries TRBV11-2 and TRBJ2-3; TRBD1 might be the D (6 bases). V gave up 4 bases and J gave up 7 bases, with 12 bases separating them. CDR1 and CDR2 from the germline V gene are SGHAT and FQNNGV. The CDR3 has 13 residues. CDR3 DNA: TGTGCCAGCAGCTCGCCGGGACACTATACGCAGTATTTT. Translating gives CASSSPGHYTQYF.

Concerning this clonotype: Compared with germline, one end of the junction differs, possibly owing to a read error. The chain couples TRBV7-6 to TRBJ2-2; D is unresolved. The CDR3 runs to 13 residues. Germline-derived CDR1 and CDR2 are SGHVS and FNYEAQ. For the CDR3, the DNA is TGTTCCAGAAGCTTACCGAACACCGGGGAGCTGTTTTTT. This translates into CSRSLPNTGELFF.

Only one count was recorded for this clonotype. The CDR3 DNA reads TGTGCCACCAGTGTCGAGGGCTACACAGATACGCAGTATTTT. It translates to CATSVEGYTDTQYF. V usage is TRBV24-1 and J usage is TRBJ2-3, with D perhaps matching TRBD2 (5 bases). Trimming stripped 5 bases from V and 2 bases from J, with 10 bases between. The CDR3 totals 14 residues. Germline V lookup: CDR1 KGHDR, CDR2 SFDVKD.

In the case of this clonotype: At one end, the junction sequence differs from germline, possibly due to a read error. The rearrangement links TRBV19 to TRBJ2-7, with D uncertain. This CDR3 has 12 amino acids. CDR1 LNHDA and CDR2 SQIVND come from the germline V gene (reference sequence). The DNA for the CDR3 is TGTGCCAGTAGTATAATCTACGGCCATCTGAACTTC. Translation gives CASSIIYGHLNF.

V and J are TRBV25-1 and TRBJ2-2, with 8 bases aligning to TRBD1. Germline CDR1 is MGHDK and CDR2 is SYGVNS. This CDR3 is built from 17 residues. Losses at the gene ends were 7 bases for V and 6 bases for J; bases not matched to a gene: 16. The CDR3, as DNA: TGTGCCAGCACTGGAGATACCCGGACAGGGCCTTCCGGGGAGCTGTTTTTT. This translates into CASTGDTRTGPSGELFF.

The chain employs TRBV24-1 and TRBJ2-7; 7 bases fit TRBD2. Germline values: CDR1 KGHDR, CDR2 SFDVKD. The CDR3 is 13 amino acids. With 7 bases clipped from V and 4 bases from J, the junction kept 6 bases outside the gene matches. This chain's CDR3 is CATSRGGSYEQYF. The CDR3 nucleotides read TGTGCCACCAGCCGCGGGGGATCGTACGAGCAGTACTTC.

V gene TRBV11-1 combines with J gene TRBJ2-1; a weak D match, TRBD1 (6 bases). The CDR3 totals 15 residues. Germline V gene data show CDR1 as SGHAT and CDR2 as FQDESV (reference sequence). V gave up 1 base and J gave up 6 bases, with 13 bases separating them. The DNA of the CDR3 is TGTGCCAGCAGCTTAGGGACAGACACTATCAATGAGCAGTTCTTC. Encoded protein: CASSLGTDTINEQFF.

This clonotype was recorded at least ten times. The chain uses TRBV7-2 and TRBJ2-7; 13 nucleotides align to TRBD2. The junction had 22 bases not matched to a gene; V was cut back by 6 bases and J by 5 bases. CDR3 length equals 20 residues. Germline V gene data show CDR1 as SGHTA and CDR2 as FQGNSA. The CDR3 loop is CASSLRLRGLRTSGRDEQYF. The CDR3 bases are TGTGCCAGCAGTCTCAGATTAAGAGGTCTTCGGACTAGCGGGAGAGACGAGCAGTACTTC.

This sequence joins TRBV12-3 or TRBV12-4 and TRBJ2-1, with 9 bases that match TRBD2. The CDR3 spans 13 residues. V lost 7 bases to trimming and J lost 9 bases; unmatched junction nucleotides: 7. In DNA form, the CDR3 reads TGTGCCAGCAACCTGCAAGCGGGGGGTGAGCAGTTCTTC. Its protein is CASNLQAGGEQFF.

This clonotype was seen only a few times. The chain uses TRBV12-3 or TRBV12-4 and TRBJ2-2, with unresolved D. V was trimmed by 2 bases and J by 7 bases, leaving 11 bases between them. The CDR3 length is 14 residues. The CDR3 loop is CASSLILGGGELFF. In DNA, the CDR3 is TGTGCCAGCAGTTTAATTTTGGGCGGCGGGGAGCTGTTTTTT.

The chain joins TRBV3-1 to TRBJ1-6; D unresolved. The ends were cut back, 4 bases at V and 1 base at J, with 8 bases in the middle. The CDR3 has 15 amino acids. Germline CDR1 reads LGHDT; CDR2 reads YNNKEL (reference sequence). Here the CDR3 DNA reads TGTGCCAGCAGCCTGAAACGGTCCTATAATTCACCCCTCCACTTT. Residues: CASSLKRSYNSPLHF.